The 26 T cell receptor beta chains listed next were all sequenced from one sample in a study of OX40 agonist ivuxolimab in advanced cancers. This table comes from immunoSEQ multiplex PCR, and its TCRdb copy is limited to in-frame clones, with some not included. The table lists around 84,000 clones, roughly 89% of them singletons, with around 0.18% in the top ten. The sequenced sample was CD4+ or CD8+ T cells sorted from blood, obtained in a trial of the OX40 agonist ivuxolimab. These receptors all stem from an adult with an advanced solid tumor such as melanoma, head and neck, liver or kidney cancer.

The rearrangement uses TRBV11-2 and TRBJ1-2, with D unclear. Germline values: CDR1 SGHAT, CDR2 FQNNGV. This CDR3 has 13 amino acids. V dropped 1 base and J dropped 2 bases, with 5 bases sitting between them. The CDR3 region has the DNA TGTGCCAGCAGCTTAGTGGGGAACTATGGCTACACCTTC. Amino acids: CASSLVGNYGYTF.

V usage is TRBV4-1 and J usage is TRBJ2-3, with 7 bases identical to TRBD1. The CDR3 loop spans 17 amino acids. The V gene end was trimmed by 3 bases and the J gene end by 4 bases; junction bases not matched to a gene: 13. Germline values: CDR1 MGHRA, CDR2 YSYEKL. The CDR3 coding sequence is TGCGCCAGCAGCCAGCAAAAGGGACAGCTGAAGCCAGATACGCAGTATTTT. Its translation: CASSQQKGQLKPDTQYF.

This clone was seen just once. CDR3 protein: CASSPSSGATYNEQFF. CDR3 nucleotide sequence: TGTGCCAGCTCACCCTCTAGCGGGGCCACCTACAATGAGCAGTTCTTC. The chain employs TRBV18 and TRBJ2-1; 9 bases are shared with TRBD2. Germline trimming cut 3 bases from V and 2 bases from J; bases unmatched to any gene: 5. Germline V lookup: CDR1 KGHSH, CDR2 LQKENI. This CDR3 has 16 residues.

J is TRBJ1-5 and V is TRBV6-1, with D possibly matching TRBD1 (5 bases). Trimming pared 6 bases from V and 6 bases from J, leaving 12 bases between. The CDR3 has 13 amino acids. CDR1 MNHNS and CDR2 SASEGT come from the germline V gene. CDR3 loop: CASRDRGFQPQHF. The CDR3 DNA sequence: TGTGCCAGCAGGGACCGGGGGTTTCAGCCCCAGCATTTT.

This clone was recorded a few times. This rearrangement joins TRBV5-4 to TRBJ2-5; 8 positions match TRBD1. Germline assignment: CDR1 SGHNT and CDR2 YYREEE (reference sequence). Trimming at V came to 2 bases and at J to 2 bases, leaving 8 bases not matched to a gene. The CDR3 runs to 16 residues. As DNA, the CDR3 is TGTGCCAGCAGCTTTCCCAGCCGACAGGGGCAAGAGACCCAGTACTTC. It is translated as CASSFPSRQGQETQYF.

The genes are TRBV29-1 and TRBJ1-1; no firm D call. V dropped 2 bases and J dropped 0 bases, with 10 bases sitting between them. The CDR3 is made up of 14 amino acids. Per germline, CDR1 SQVTM and CDR2 ANQGSEA. The CDR3 loop is CSVERTIMNTEAFF. The CDR3 nucleotides read TGCAGCGTTGAAAGAACAATAATGAACACTGAAGCTTTCTTT.

The J gene is TRBJ2-1, the V gene TRBV29-1; 8 nucleotides align to TRBD2. Germline V gene lookup returns CDR1 SQVTM and CDR2 ANQGSEA. The CDR3 is made up of 13 amino acids. V was clipped by 6 bases and J by 9 bases; unmatched bases: 10. The CDR3 loop reads CSVLREGRVEQFF. CDR3 in DNA: TGCAGCGTCCTACGGGAGGGCCGTGTTGAGCAGTTCTTC.

V and J are TRBV5-1 and TRBJ1-6; perhaps TRBD1 as D (6 bases). Trimming left V 1 base short and J 7 bases short, with 12 bases between. Looked up from germline, CDR1 is SGHRS and CDR2 is YFSETQ. This CDR3 contains 15 residues. As DNA, the CDR3 is TGCGCCAGCAGCTTGTATGGGGGCGTAAATTCACCCCTCCACTTT. Its protein is CASSLYGGVNSPLHF.

The V and J genes are TRBV19 and TRBJ1-5; D may be TRBD1 (5 bases). V lost 4 bases and J lost 6, with 25 bases in between. This CDR3 has 18 residues. Germline V gives CDR1 LNHDA, CDR2 SQIVND (reference sequence). In DNA, the CDR3 is TGTGCCAGTAGTACCCCTCCGGGGACCCTGGAAGTAGGTCAGCCCCAGCATTTT. This sequence encodes CASSTPPGTLEVGQPQHF.

The V and J genes are TRBV30 and TRBJ2-3; 10 bases line up with TRBD2. CDR3 length: 14 residues. With 5 bases clipped from V and 1 base from J, the junction kept 3 bases outside the gene matches. The germline V gene has CDR1 GTSNPN and CDR2 SVGIG (reference sequence). The CDR3 bases are TGTGCCTGGCGGCTAGCGGGAGGCACAGATACGCAGTATTTT. Amino acids: CAWRLAGGTDTQYF.

V gene TRBV11-3 combines with J gene TRBJ1-3, with D perhaps TRBD1 (5 bases). The CDR3 consists of 13 residues. Trimming cost V 5 bases and J 8 bases, with 13 bases left between them. CDR1 and CDR2 (germline): SGHNT, YENEEA. The CDR3 here is CASSVGRRDTIYF. CDR3 DNA: TGTGCCAGCAGCGTGGGACGTCGGGACACCATATATTTT.

V usage is TRBV7-6 and J usage is TRBJ2-3, with 13 bases that match TRBD2. Looked up from germline, CDR1 is SGHVS and CDR2 is FNYEAQ. With 5 bases clipped from V and 3 bases from J, the junction kept 5 bases outside the gene matches. This CDR3 comprises 16 residues. The CDR3 DNA reads TGTGCCAGCAGCCTAAGGACTAGCGGGGGAACAGATACGCAGTATTTT. This translates into CASSLRTSGGTDTQYF.

The chain combines TRBV30 with TRBJ1-6, with unresolved D. The CDR3 extends over 18 amino acids. Trimming shortened V by 8 bases and J by 5 bases, and 28 bases separated the two germline ends. CDR1 and CDR2 from the germline V gene are GTSNPN and SVGIG (reference sequence). CDR3 nucleotides: TGTGCCGGCTCCCTAAGCGGTGGTCGAAGACCGGATAATTCACCCCTCCACTTT. It specifies CAGSLSGGRRPDNSPLHF.

The V and J genes are TRBV30 and TRBJ2-3, with 14 bases that match TRBD2. Germline assignment: CDR1 GTSNPN and CDR2 SVGIG (reference sequence). The V segment lost 0 bases and the J segment 6 bases; nucleotides outside the gene matches: 8. The CDR3 runs to 17 residues. CDR3 DNA: TGTGCCTGGAGTGTGGGTGGGACTAGCGGGAGTCTCGATACGCAGTATTTT. It is translated as CAWSVGGTSGSLDTQYF.

The J gene is TRBJ2-1, the V gene TRBV9, with 9 bases aligning to TRBD2. The junction had 9 bases not matched to a gene; V was cut back by 7 bases and J by 7 bases. The CDR3 is made up of 14 amino acids. In germline, CDR1 is SGDLS, CDR2 YYNGEE. The CDR3 DNA follows: TGTGCCAGCGGAGCGGGAGGAATAGGAAATGAGCAGTTCTTC. This sequence encodes CASGAGGIGNEQFF.

V and J are TRBV6-5 and TRBJ2-3; 11 nucleotides agree with TRBD2. Germline CDR1 reads MNHEY; CDR2 reads SVGAGI. J was trimmed by 4 bases and V by 4 bases; bases with no gene match: 7. This CDR3 has 16 amino acids. The chain's CDR3 is CASSLRLAGGADTQYF. The CDR3 DNA reads TGTGCCAGCAGTTTGAGGCTAGCGGGAGGCGCAGATACGCAGTATTTT.

The chain recombines TRBV6-1 with TRBJ1-2, with 7 bases identical to TRBD1. V lost 2 bases and J lost 3; bases outside the gene matches: 6. Per the germline V gene, CDR1 is MNHNS and CDR2 is SASEGT. This CDR3 region has 15 residues. The CDR3 region is CASSERRQGHYGYTF. The CDR3 DNA reads as TGTGCCAGCAGTGAACGCCGACAGGGCCACTATGGCTACACCTTC.

The chain employs TRBV29-1 and TRBJ1-2, with D hard to call. Germline CDR1 and CDR2: SQVTM and ANQGSEA. Trimming removed 7 bases at V and 4 bases at J, with 10 bases between. CDR3 length: 11 amino acids. The CDR3 region has the DNA TGCAGCGGGTTGTTGGGCTATGGCTACACCTTC. Its protein product is CSGLLGYGYTF.

The chain links TRBV28 to TRBJ2-7; D is ambiguous. The V and J ends lost 3 bases and 3 bases respectively, with 6 bases between them. The CDR3 length is 12 residues. Germline loops: CDR1 MDHEN, CDR2 SYDVKM. CDR3 nucleotides: TGTGCCAGCAGTTTGATTAGCTACGAGCAGTACTTC. Its protein product is CASSLISYEQYF.

A single count supports this clone. The V gene is TRBV6-4, the J gene TRBJ2-1; TRBD1 might be the D (6 bases). This CDR3 region has 13 residues. Germline V CDR1 and CDR2: MRHNA, SNTAGT. The V gene lost 6 bases and the J gene lost 7 bases, with 13 bases spanning the gap. The CDR3 sequence: CASRGGPGNEQFF. Here the CDR3 DNA reads TGTGCCAGCAGAGGGGGTCCGGGAAATGAGCAGTTCTTC.

V and J are TRBV2 and TRBJ2-7, with D tentatively TRBD2 (6 bases). The length of the CDR3 is 14 residues. Trimming pared 6 bases from V and 0 bases from J, leaving 12 bases between. CDR1 is SNHLY and CDR2 is FYNNEI in the germline V gene. The CDR3 DNA is TGTGCCAGCAGCGGGACTCTAGTCTCCTACGAGCAGTACTTC. Translated, it gives CASSGTLVSYEQYF.

Only a few counts were recorded for this clone. The chain links TRBV6-5 to TRBJ2-7; D may match TRBD1 or TRBD2 (7 bases each). The CDR3 is 16 residues long. CDR1 is MNHEY, CDR2 SVGAGI, per germline. The V end was cut by 4 bases, the J end by 5 bases, with 21 bases between. Here the CDR3 reads CASSSRYSGGAHEQYF. DNA for the CDR3: TGTGCCAGCAGTTCCCGCTATTCAGGGGGGGCCCACGAGCAGTACTTC.

This clone was counted only a few times. The chain links TRBV6-1 to TRBJ2-5, with D unclear. The CDR3 has 12 amino acids. Per germline, CDR1 MNHNS and CDR2 SASEGT. V was trimmed by 1 base and J by 5 bases, leaving 5 bases between them. The CDR3 DNA reads as TGTGCCAGCAGTGAAGTGTCGGAGACCCAGTACTTC. This gives the protein CASSEVSETQYF.

The chain carries TRBV10-2 and TRBJ2-1; D is unresolved. Trimming removed 6 bases from V and 12 bases from J, with 15 bases in between. Germline loops: CDR1 WSHSY, CDR2 SAAADI. This CDR3 region has 12 residues. The CDR3: CASSKDDLGQFF. CDR3 bases: TGCGCCAGCAGCAAGGACGACCTTGGGCAGTTCTTC.

The sample holds a few counts of this clone. The J gene is TRBJ1-2, the V gene TRBV10-3; D not resolved. This CDR3 is 14 amino acids long. In germline, CDR1 is ENHRY, CDR2 SYGVKD. V lost 4 bases and J lost 2, with 11 bases in between. The CDR3 coding sequence is TGTGCCATCAGTGCCCGGGATGTAAACTATGGCTACACCTTC. This translates into CAISARDVNYGYTF.

This chain uses TRBV30 with TRBJ1-4; D not certain. This CDR3 region has 14 residues. V was shortened by 7 bases and J by 8 bases, with 20 bases between the two germline ends. Germline CDR1 GTSNPN, CDR2 SVGIG (reference sequence). The CDR3 sequence is CASQLEGRGEKLFF. The CDR3 DNA reads as TGTGCCTCCCAGCTAGAGGGAAGAGGGGAAAAACTGTTTTTT.